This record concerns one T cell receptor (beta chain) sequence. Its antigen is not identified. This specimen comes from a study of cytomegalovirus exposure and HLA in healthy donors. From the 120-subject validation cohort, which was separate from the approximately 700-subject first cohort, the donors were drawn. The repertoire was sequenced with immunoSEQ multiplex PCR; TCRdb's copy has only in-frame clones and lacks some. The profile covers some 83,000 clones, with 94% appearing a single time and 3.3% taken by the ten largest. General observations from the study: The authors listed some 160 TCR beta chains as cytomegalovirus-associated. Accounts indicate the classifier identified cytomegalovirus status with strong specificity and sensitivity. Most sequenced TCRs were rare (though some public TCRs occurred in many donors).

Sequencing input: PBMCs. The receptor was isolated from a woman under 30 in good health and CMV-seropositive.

DNA for the CDR3: TGTGCCAGCAGCTTAGGGGGTCGAGGGGGCGATGAGCAGTTCTTC. This encodes CASSLGGRGGDEQFF. The V call is TRBV11-3, the J call TRBJ2-1; TRBD1 aligns across 7 bases. The CDR3 extends over 15 amino acids. Germline trimming cut 1 base from V and 8 bases from J; bases unmatched to any gene: 8. Germline CDR1 SGHNT, CDR2 YENEEA.